This TCR beta chain was observed in a study of radiotherapy plus CTLA-4 blockade in lung cancer. Study overall: Of the patients, over 15% showed objective responses and roughly 34% attained disease control. The study's findings and limits: The best prediction of response reportedly came from early blood T cell clone dynamics, with interferon-beta.

The CDR3 is 16 residues long. V was pared by 2 bases and J by 2 bases, with 5 bases of the junction left unmatched. The germline V gene has CDR1 MNHNS and CDR2 SASEGT. The repertoire was sequenced with immunoSEQ multiplex PCR; TCRdb's copy has only in-frame clones and lacks some. The table includes more than 100,000 clones, just under 90% detected once. Remarks on this clone: Its matching antigen is unknown.

This receptor was obtained from a human donor with non-small cell lung cancer that progressed on radiotherapy plus ipilimumab. The V and J genes are TRBV6-1 and TRBJ2-1; 8 bases are a match to TRBD2. The sequencing here drew on peripheral blood, taken from a patient treated with radiotherapy plus ipilimumab. CDR3 protein: CASSENSREAYNEQFF. The CDR3 coding sequence is TGTGCCAGCAGTGAAAACTCGCGGGAGGCCTACAATGAGCAGTTCTTC.